Listed here are 29 T cell receptor beta chains from one sample, sequenced in a study of control samples from healthy donors and cancer patients. TCRdb's copy holds only in-frame clones and misses some; the assay was immunoSEQ multiplex PCR. The top ten clones hold about an eighth of a sample with approximately 90,000 clones, about 85% of them seen once. The sequenced sample consisted of blood. These receptors were collected from a woman in her sixties or seventies in good health.

J is TRBJ2-2 and V is TRBV2; 7 positions match TRBD1. CDR1 is SNHLY, CDR2 FYNNEI, per germline. The CDR3 consists of 15 residues. J was trimmed by 6 bases and V by 7 bases; bases with no gene match: 11. CDR3 bases: TGTGCCAGCAACGTCGGGACAGTTGGTCCCGGGGAGCTGTTTTTT. It specifies CASNVGTVGPGELFF.

This chain connects TRBV29-1 to TRBJ1-2; D is ambiguous. Germline loops: CDR1 SQVTM, CDR2 ANQGSEA. Trimming took 6 bases from V and 3 from J, leaving 14 bases between them. CDR3 length: 13 residues. The CDR3 nucleotides read TGCAGCGTCCGGGGAGGCAGCTACTATGGCTACACCTTC. Protein: CSVRGGSYYGYTF.

The table lists this clone with a few counts. J is TRBJ1-5 and V is TRBV5-1; no firm D call. The CDR3 has 17 amino acids. Looked up from germline, CDR1 is SGHRS and CDR2 is YFSETQ. V lost 4 bases and J 0 bases, leaving 17 bases between the germline ends. The CDR3 bases are TGCGCCAGCAGCGGACCCCGACAAGATCTTAGCAATCAGCCCCAGCATTTT. This sequence encodes CASSGPRQDLSNQPQHF.

The chain links TRBV6-2 or TRBV6-3 to TRBJ2-3; TRBD2 agrees at 8 bases. The ends lost 6 bases at V and 6 bases at J; junction bases unmatched: 14. The CDR3 runs 16 residues. Germline CDR1 is MNHEY and CDR2 is SVGEGT. CDR3 bases: TGTGCCAGCAGCCCGGCACTAGGACTAGCAACCGATACGCAGTATTTT. Protein: CASSPALGLATDTQYF.

V gene TRBV27 combines with J gene TRBJ1-6; the D gene is possibly TRBD1 (5 bases). Trimming took off 1 base at V and 0 bases at J, with 13 bases between the two ends. This CDR3 spans 18 amino acids. CDR1 MNHEY and CDR2 SMNVEV come from the germline V gene (reference sequence). The CDR3 is CASSLLGGKSSYNSPLHF. The CDR3 DNA is TGTGCCAGCAGTTTATTGGGGGGGAAAAGCTCCTATAATTCACCCCTCCACTTT.

This chain's CDR3 is CAISDPSGSTDTQYF. The CDR3 region has the DNA TGTGCCATCAGTGACCCTAGCGGGAGCACAGATACGCAGTATTTT. The chain recombines TRBV10-3 with TRBJ2-3; 8 bases map to TRBD2. Germline CDR1 is ENHRY and CDR2 is SYGVKD. There are 15 residues in the CDR3. J lost 0 bases, V lost 3 bases, and 2 bases had no gene match.

The chain recombines TRBV13 with TRBJ1-1; D uncertain. The CDR3 consists of 11 residues. The V end lost 1 base, the J end lost 8 bases, and 5 bases lay between the germline ends. Per germline, CDR1 PRHDT and CDR2 FYEKMQ (reference sequence). This CDR3 is CASSLAGEAFF. CDR3 in DNA: TGTGCCAGCAGCTTAGCGGGCGAAGCTTTCTTT.

The genes are TRBV6-5 and TRBJ1-1; 12 nucleotides match TRBD1. The CDR3 is 15 residues long. V was clipped by 3 bases and J by 7 bases; unmatched bases: 6. CDR1 is MNHEY and CDR2 is SVGAGI in the germline V gene. The CDR3 is CASSYPGQGAGEAFF. CDR3 DNA: TGTGCCAGCAGTTATCCGGGACAGGGGGCCGGTGAAGCTTTCTTT.

This clone was observed a few times. The identical CDR3 is also encoded by other nucleotide sequences in the sample. The J gene is TRBJ1-1, the V gene TRBV2, with 9 bases fitting TRBD1. Losses at the gene ends were 4 bases for V and 6 bases for J; bases not matched to a gene: 6. CDR3 length: 14 residues. Germline-derived CDR1 and CDR2 are SNHLY and FYNNEI. The CDR3 spells CASSATGQGAEAFF. In nucleotides, the CDR3 is TGTGCCAGCAGTGCCACGGGACAGGGCGCTGAAGCTTTCTTT.

V usage is TRBV28 and J usage is TRBJ1-2; D uncertain. This CDR3 comprises 15 residues. V was trimmed by 8 bases and J by 4 bases, leaving 20 bases between them. The germline V gene encodes CDR1 MDHEN and CDR2 SYDVKM. In DNA form, the CDR3 reads TGTGCCAGCGGCCCCACGGATTGGGGAATCTATGGCTACACCTTC. Its translation is CASGPTDWGIYGYTF.

The chain combines TRBV15 with TRBJ2-7, with 8 bases identical to TRBD2. V lost 0 bases, J lost 4 bases, and 2 bases stayed unmatched. The length of the CDR3 is 14 residues. Germline loops: CDR1 LNHNV, CDR2 YYDKDF (reference sequence). The CDR3 reads CATSREGLGYEQYF. The CDR3 nucleotides are TGTGCCACCAGCAGAGAGGGACTAGGGTACGAGCAGTACTTC.

The chain has TRBV3-1 (or the pseudogene TRBV3-2) and TRBJ2-2; D remains unclear. Trimming removed 4 bases at V and 4 bases at J, with 10 bases between. Germline V gene lookup returns CDR1 LGHDT and CDR2 YNNKEL (reference sequence). This CDR3 region has 14 residues. As DNA, the CDR3 is TGTGCCAGCAGCCCCCGACGTGGCACCGGGGAGCTGTTTTTT. Translation gives CASSPRRGTGELFF.

CDR3 protein: CASSITSTGELFF. CDR3 bases: TGTGCCAGCAGTATTACCAGCACCGGGGAGCTGTTTTTT. This chain uses TRBV6-2 or TRBV6-3 with TRBJ2-2; D gene ambiguous. There are 13 residues in the CDR3. The V gene's germline CDR1 is MNHEY and CDR2 SVGEGT. V was clipped by 5 bases and J by 4 bases, with 8 bases between them.

The rearrangement links TRBV2 to TRBJ1-2, with 8 positions matching TRBD1. From germline, CDR1 is SNHLY and CDR2 FYNNEI. This CDR3 contains 15 residues. V gave up 3 bases and J gave up 4 bases; unmatched junction bases: 7. The CDR3, as DNA: TGTGCCAGCAGTGAGGGTTGGGGACAGGCCTATGGCTACACCTTC. The encoded protein is CASSEGWGQAYGYTF.

J is TRBJ2-7 and V is TRBV6-5; D might be TRBD1 or TRBD2, each matching 5 bases. The V end lost 5 bases, the J end lost 4 bases, and 15 bases lay between the germline ends. This CDR3 has 14 amino acids. The germline CDR1 and CDR2 sequences are MNHEY and SVGAGI. Here the CDR3 reads CASSRWDEAYEQYF. CDR3 bases: TGTGCCAGCAGTAGGTGGGACGAGGCGTACGAGCAGTACTTC.

The rearrangement uses TRBV10-3 and TRBJ1-2; 8 positions agree with TRBD1. This CDR3 is built from 18 residues. The J segment lost 3 bases and the V segment lost 3 bases, leaving 15 bases of the junction unmatched. Germline CDR1 ENHRY, CDR2 SYGVKD. The CDR3 reads CAISDLLTGEKEYYGYTF. The CDR3 coding sequence is TGTGCCATCAGTGACCTACTGACAGGGGAAAAGGAGTACTATGGCTACACCTTC.

The V and J genes are TRBV19 and TRBJ1-1, with D uncertain. Germline CDR1 is LNHDA and CDR2 is SQIVND (reference sequence). The CDR3 extends over 14 amino acids. Trimming took 6 bases from V and 4 from J, leaving 15 bases between them. The CDR3 DNA is TGTGCCAGTAGCCTCGGAGGCCGAGGCACTGAAGCTTTCTTT. Its translation: CASSLGGRGTEAFF.

The CDR3 loop reads CASSPSGGAGGYTF. Written as DNA, the CDR3 is TGTGCCAGCAGTCCGTCGGGGGGCGCGGGCGGCTACACCTTC. The chain has TRBV2 and TRBJ1-2; D is possibly TRBD1 (6 bases). Trimming cost V 5 bases and J 8 bases, with 18 bases left between them. Germline V CDR1 and CDR2: SNHLY, FYNNEI. The CDR3 sequence is 14 residues long.

The V gene is TRBV5-6, the J gene TRBJ1-2; 9 bases are a match to TRBD1. Germline lookup yields CDR1 SGHDT and CDR2 YYEEEE. J lost 0 bases, V lost 4 bases, and 10 bases had no gene match. The CDR3 totals 17 residues. The CDR3: CASSLTGTGPANYGYTF. CDR3 coding DNA: TGTGCCAGCAGCCTAACCGGGACAGGGCCCGCTAACTATGGCTACACCTTC.

The chain joins TRBV7-8 to TRBJ2-7; D gene unclear. CDR3 length: 12 residues. Germline V gene sequence: CDR1 SGHVS, CDR2 FQNEAQ. V was trimmed by 5 bases and J by 7 bases, leaving 12 bases between them. As DNA, the CDR3 is TGTGCCAGCAGCCCCATTTTGGGGGAGCAGTACTTC. This gives the protein CASSPILGEQYF.

This clone was seen a single time. This chain uses TRBV5-1 with TRBJ1-2; D may be TRBD1 (5 bases). From germline, CDR1 is SGHRS and CDR2 YFSETQ. This CDR3 contains 15 residues. V was shortened by 4 bases and J by 5 bases, with 18 bases between the two germline ends. The CDR3 DNA is TGCGCCAGCAGCCCCGGCGACAGCCAACCATATGGCTACACCTTC. This translates into CASSPGDSQPYGYTF. The whole variable domain, filled in from reference TRBV5-1 and TRBJ1-2, reads KAGVTQTPRYLIKTRGQQVTLSCSPISGHRSVSWYQQTPGQGLQFLFEYFSETQRNKGNFPGRFSGRQFSNSRSEMNVSTLELGDSALYLCASSPGDSQPYGYTFGSGTRLTVV.

The V call is TRBV7-2, the J call TRBJ1-2; D gene uncertain. The CDR3 spans 14 residues. Germline loops: CDR1 SGHTA, CDR2 FQGNSA. The V gene lost 7 bases and the J gene lost 2 bases, with 14 bases spanning the gap. The CDR3 here is CASTPTVDNYGYTF. The CDR3 DNA reads as TGTGCCAGCACCCCCACCGTGGACAACTATGGCTACACCTTC.

The V gene is TRBV30, the J gene TRBJ2-3, with 8 bases lining up with TRBD2. The CDR3 totals 13 residues. V was pared by 1 base and J by 6 bases, with 3 bases of the junction left unmatched. From germline, CDR1 is GTSNPN and CDR2 SVGIG (reference sequence). The CDR3 DNA reads TGTGCCTGGAGTGATGGGACTAGGGATACGCAGTATTTT. This translates into CAWSDGTRDTQYF. Supplemented by reference TRBV30 and TRBJ2-3, the full variable domain reads SQTIHQWPATLVQPVGSPLSLECTVEGTSNPNLYWYRQAAGRGLQLLFYSVGIGQISSEVPQNLSASRPQDRQFILSSKKLLLSDSGFYLCAWSDGTRDTQYFGPGTRLTVL.

This rearrangement joins TRBV19 to TRBJ1-5, with D hard to call. CDR1 and CDR2 from the germline V gene are LNHDA and SQIVND (reference sequence). This CDR3 region has 15 residues. The V and J ends lost 3 bases and 2 bases respectively, with 11 bases between them. The chain's CDR3 is CASSIAVLGNQPQHF. The CDR3 coding sequence is TGTGCCAGTAGTATCGCGGTTCTGGGCAATCAGCCCCAGCATTTT.

The gene calls are TRBV7-2 and TRBJ1-2; a weak D match, TRBD1 (6 bases). This CDR3 is built from 14 residues. The V and J ends lost 4 bases and 5 bases respectively, with 14 bases between them. Germline-derived CDR1 and CDR2 are SGHTA and FQGNSA. The CDR3 coding sequence is TGTGCCAGCAGCTCACAGACAGGCTTTTATGGCTACACCTTC. The encoded protein is CASSSQTGFYGYTF.

This sequence joins TRBV5-6 and TRBJ2-7; the D is unclear. V lost 2 bases and J 2 bases, leaving 11 bases between the germline ends. This CDR3 contains 14 residues. From germline, CDR1 is SGHDT and CDR2 YYEEEE. CDR3 sequence: CASSLATVTYEQYF. The CDR3 nucleotides are TGTGCCAGCAGCTTAGCGACGGTCACCTACGAGCAGTACTTC.

This chain's CDR3 is CASSSQDSNQPQHF. The CDR3 DNA reads as TGTGCCAGCAGTTCACAGGATAGCAATCAGCCCCAGCATTTT. The chain links TRBV27 to TRBJ1-5; D possibly corresponds to TRBD1 (5 bases). Germline V gene sequence: CDR1 MNHEY, CDR2 SMNVEV (reference sequence). Trimming removed 4 bases at V and 0 bases at J, with 7 bases between. The CDR3 contains 14 residues.

The V and J genes are TRBV5-6 and TRBJ2-3, with 7 bases aligning to TRBD2. Losses at the gene ends were 2 bases for V and 8 bases for J; bases not matched to a gene: 11. CDR3 length equals 15 residues. CDR1 and CDR2 from the germline V gene are SGHDT and YYEEEE. This chain's CDR3 is CASSLLASGVGTQYF. The DNA of the CDR3 is TGTGCCAGCAGCTTACTAGCGAGCGGAGTTGGTACGCAGTATTTT.

This chain links TRBV4-1 with TRBJ2-5, with 8 bases matching TRBD2. CDR1 and CDR2 from the germline V gene are MGHRA and YSYEKL. CDR3 length: 16 residues. V lost 0 bases to trimming and J lost 1 base; unmatched junction nucleotides: 4. DNA of the CDR3: TGCGCCAGCAGCCAAGATTGGAGCGGGGGCCAAGAGACCCAGTACTTC. The encoded protein is CASSQDWSGGQETQYF.